The TCR beta chain under discussion was sequenced for a study of T cell changes during pregnancy in multiple sclerosis. Libraries were prepared by immunoSEQ multiplex PCR; TCRdb keeps only in-frame clonotypes and omits some of them. The data contain 55,000 to 70,000 clones, just under 95% of them seen just once; the ten biggest clones take up approximately 0.35%. The J segment lost 4 bases and the V segment lost 1 base, leaving 18 bases of the junction unmatched. There are 21 residues in the CDR3. The V gene's germline CDR1 is LGHNT and CDR2 FRNRAP. V usage is TRBV12-5 and J usage is TRBJ2-1, with 11 bases identical to TRBD2. The specimen comprised CD4+ T cells from peripheral blood mononuclear cells, sampled before pregnancy. The TCR originated in a female donor with multiple sclerosis, enrolled in a pregnancy study. The CDR3 coding sequence is TGTGCTAGTGGTTTGGCTACCAGACTAGCGGGACCCCCCTCGTTGTACAATGAGCAGTTCTTC. Translation: CASGLATRLAGPPSLYNEQFF.